This T cell receptor beta chain appears in the sequencing data of a study of T cell repertoires in cytomegalovirus infection. Study information: Public TCR beta signature analysis indicated the presence of both CMV infection and matching HLA type. Whole-study findings and limits: Pooled public TCR beta family frequency picked out CMV carriers with the relevant HLA.

The trim removed 6 bases at V and 2 bases at J, leaving 10 bases unmatched. CDR1 and CDR2 from the germline V gene are MNHNS and SASEGT. CDR3 length: 17 amino acids. MiXCR, applied by TCRdb to the reads, yields one record per CDR3 protein. This table holds roughly 150,000 distinct CDR3 sequences, approximately 21% found once. This clonotype was detected only a few times. The antigen is undetermined. The source is a human donor in good health (CMV status not recorded). Some clones in this sample may be carry-over from other donors' samples. This specimen consisted of CD8+ T cells from cultured PBMCs, obtained from culture after CMV antigen stimulation. J is TRBJ2-1 and V is TRBV6-1; 10 positions match TRBD1. In DNA, the CDR3 is TGTGCCAGCAGCGTTGACAGGGGGCCCAATACCTACAATGAGCAGTTCTTC. This encodes CASSVDRGPNTYNEQFF.